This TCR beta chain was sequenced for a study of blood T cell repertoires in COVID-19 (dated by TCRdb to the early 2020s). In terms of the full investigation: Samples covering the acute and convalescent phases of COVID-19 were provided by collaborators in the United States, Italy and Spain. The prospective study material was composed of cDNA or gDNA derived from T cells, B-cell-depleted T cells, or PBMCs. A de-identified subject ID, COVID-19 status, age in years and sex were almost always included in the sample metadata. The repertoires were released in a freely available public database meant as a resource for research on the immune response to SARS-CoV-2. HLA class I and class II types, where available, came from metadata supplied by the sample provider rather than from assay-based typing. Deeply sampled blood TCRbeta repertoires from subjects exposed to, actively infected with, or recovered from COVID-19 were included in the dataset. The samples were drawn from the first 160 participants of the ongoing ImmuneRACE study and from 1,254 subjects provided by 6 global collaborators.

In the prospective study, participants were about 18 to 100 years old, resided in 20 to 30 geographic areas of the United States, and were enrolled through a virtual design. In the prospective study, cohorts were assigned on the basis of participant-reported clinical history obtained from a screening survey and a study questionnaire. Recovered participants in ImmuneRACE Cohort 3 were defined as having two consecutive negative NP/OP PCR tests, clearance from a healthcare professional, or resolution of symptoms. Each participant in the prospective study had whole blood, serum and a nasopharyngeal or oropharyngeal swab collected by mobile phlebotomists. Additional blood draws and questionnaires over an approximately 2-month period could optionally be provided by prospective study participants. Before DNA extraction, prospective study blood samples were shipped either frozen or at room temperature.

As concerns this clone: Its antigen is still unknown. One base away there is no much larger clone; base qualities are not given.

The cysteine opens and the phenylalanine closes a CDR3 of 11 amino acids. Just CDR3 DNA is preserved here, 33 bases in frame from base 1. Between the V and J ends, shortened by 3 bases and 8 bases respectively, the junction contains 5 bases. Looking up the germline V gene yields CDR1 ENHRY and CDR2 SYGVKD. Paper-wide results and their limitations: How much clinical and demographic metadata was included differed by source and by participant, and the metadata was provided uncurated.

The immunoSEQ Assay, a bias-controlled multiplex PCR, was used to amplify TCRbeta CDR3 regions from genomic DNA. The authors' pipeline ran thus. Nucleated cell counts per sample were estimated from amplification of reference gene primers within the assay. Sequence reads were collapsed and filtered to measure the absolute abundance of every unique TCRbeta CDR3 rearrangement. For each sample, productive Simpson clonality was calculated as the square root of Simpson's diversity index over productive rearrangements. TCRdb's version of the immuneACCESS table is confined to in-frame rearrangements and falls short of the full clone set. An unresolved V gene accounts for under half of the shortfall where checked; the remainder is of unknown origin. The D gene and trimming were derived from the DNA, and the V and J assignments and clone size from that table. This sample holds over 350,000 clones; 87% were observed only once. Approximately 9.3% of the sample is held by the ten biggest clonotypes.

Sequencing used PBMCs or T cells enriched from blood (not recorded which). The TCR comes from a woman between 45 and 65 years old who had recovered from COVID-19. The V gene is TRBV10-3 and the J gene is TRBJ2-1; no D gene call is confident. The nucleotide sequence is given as TGTGCCATCAGTGACGTCTATGAGCAGTTCTTC. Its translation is CAISDVYEQFF.